This TCR beta chain came from a study of early T cells in non-severe SARS-CoV-2 infection. Study-level background: Bulk RNA from unsorted whole blood was sequenced; chains were unpaired. General study points: VDJdb matches were skewed toward anti-spike CD8 T cell responses.

Unique molecular identifiers were added to individual cDNA molecules. MiXCR, run by TCRdb on the 5' RACE reads, gives a single entry per CDR3 protein. The table records 55,000 to 80,000 distinct CDR3 sequences, around 10% of them present only once. In its sample, this clonotype was seen a few times. Antigen specificity is unknown. This CDR3 has 15 amino acids. Per the germline V gene, CDR1 is KGHDR and CDR2 is SFDVKD. The V and J ends lost 3 bases and 5 bases respectively, with 12 bases between them. This TCR was recovered from an adult who was a healthcare worker with PCR-confirmed SARS-CoV-2 infection or an uninfected control (not recorded which). Sequencing was done on a sample of whole blood. V gene TRBV24-1 combines with J gene TRBJ2-2; the D gene is possibly TRBD1 (6 bases). The CDR3 is CATSDTGSRTGELFF. The CDR3 DNA reads TGTGCCACCAGTGATACAGGGTCTCGAACCGGGGAGCTGTTTTTT.